This T cell receptor (beta chain) derives from a study of identical twins. Through template switching, a universal primer site was introduced, and the cDNA contained unique molecular identifiers. MiXCR, applied by TCRdb to the 5' RACE reads, yields one record per CDR3 protein. The sample has around 230,000 distinct CDR3 sequences, 6.5% to 8% seen once. Germline V gives CDR1 SGDLS, CDR2 YYNGEE. The CDR3 consists of 17 residues. V lost 2 bases to trimming and J lost 0 bases; unmatched junction nucleotides: 5. This sample also appeared in a second study, on T cells expressing NK-cell markers. Per that paper: Seven donors tested HCMV-seropositive and one tested seronegative among the eight sequenced. Evidence did not settle whether expanded NKG2C+ T cell clones targeted HCMV.

This sequence was found in a woman aged 18-35 years in good health. Sequencing input: CD8+ T cells sorted from blood. The genes are TRBV9 and TRBJ2-3; 11 bases match TRBD2. The CDR3 sequence: CASSVPRTSGSTDTQYF. For the CDR3, the DNA is TGTGCCAGCAGCGTCCCCCGGACTAGCGGGAGCACAGATACGCAGTATTTT.